This entry lists 21 T cell receptor beta chains sequenced from one sample in a study of T-cell reconstitution after alpha-beta-depleted transplantation in children. Their specific antigens are unknown. TCRbeta library preparation incorporated unique molecular identifiers. TCRdb ran MiXCR on the PCR reads and lists one entry per CDR3 protein. The repertoire holds hundreds of thousands of distinct CDR3 sequences, roughly 8.2% seen once, with approximately 9.6% in the top ten. Notes on the study in general: T-cell counts and diversity at one year following transplant were attributed mainly to newly produced T cells.

The specimen was peripheral blood, collected 360 days after TCRalphabeta/CD19-depleted stem cell transplant. These receptors originate from a female patient aged 2-10 years who had a stem cell transplant for Fanconi anemia, so the T cells may come from the graft donor.

This clonotype was seen at least ten times. This chain links TRBV5-1 with TRBJ1-5; a possible D gene is TRBD1 (5 bases). Germline V gene data show CDR1 as SGHRS and CDR2 as YFSETQ. There are 14 residues in the CDR3. Trimming shortened V by 0 bases and J by 6 bases, and 10 bases separated the two germline ends. CDR3 nucleotide sequence: TGCGCCAGCAGCTTGGGGGGGAATCGTCAGCCCCAGCATTTT. It codes for CASSLGGNRQPQHF.

The gene calls are TRBV20-1 and TRBJ2-7; D gene uncertain. Trimming cost V 2 bases and J 2 bases, with 7 bases left between them. This CDR3 has 12 amino acids. The germline gives CDR1 DFQATT, CDR2 SNEGSKA (reference sequence). The CDR3 here is CSARSHPYEQYF. CDR3 bases: TGCAGTGCTAGAAGCCATCCCTACGAGCAGTACTTC.

This clonotype was seen more than once but under ten times. The chain is built from TRBV7-9 and TRBJ2-1, with D possibly matching TRBD2 (5 bases). The CDR3 runs to 17 residues. The germline CDR1 and CDR2 sequences are SEHNR and FQNEAQ (reference sequence). V lost 11 bases, J lost 5 bases, and 28 bases lay in between. The CDR3 here is CAEQWRYRKEEDNEQFF. CDR3 nucleotide sequence: TGTGCCGAACAGTGGCGGTATAGGAAGGAGGAGGACAATGAGCAGTTCTTC.

Many counts were recorded for this clonotype. Germline is not matched at one junction end, which may reflect a read error. V is TRBV7-7 and J is TRBJ2-1, with TRBD1 matching over 7 bases. The CDR3 has 13 residues. Germline V CDR1 and CDR2: SSHAT, FNYEAQ (reference sequence). The CDR3 region has the DNA TGTGCTAGCAGCTTAGACAGGGCTAATGAGCAGTTCTTC. Its translation is CASSLDRANEQFF.

In this sample, this clonotype turned up many times. The J gene is TRBJ2-3, the V gene TRBV20-1, with D possibly being TRBD2 (6 bases). CDR1 DFQATT and CDR2 SNEGSKA come from the germline V gene (reference sequence). CDR3 size: 13 residues. Trimming left V 2 bases short and J 3 bases short, with 9 bases between. CDR3 nucleotide sequence: TGCAGTGCTAGACAGGCGGGGACAGATACGCAGTATTTT. Translation gives CSARQAGTDTQYF.

The chain's CDR3 is CASSRRGGQVSNQPQHF. The CDR3, as DNA: TGCGCCAGCAGCCGGAGGGGGGGCCAGGTGAGCAATCAGCCCCAGCATTTT. This chain joins TRBV4-1 and TRBJ1-5; weak D call: TRBD1 (6 bases). V was shortened by 4 bases and J by 1 base, with 17 bases between the two germline ends. This CDR3 is 17 amino acids long. Germline V CDR1 and CDR2: MGHRA, YSYEKL.

The chain uses TRBV6-2 or TRBV6-3 and TRBJ2-1, with D unclear. The CDR3 totals 14 residues. Germline values: CDR1 MNHEY, CDR2 SVGEGT. Trimming stripped 6 bases from V and 2 bases from J, with 11 bases between. The CDR3 sequence is CASRRLGAYNEQFF. The DNA of the CDR3 is TGTGCCAGCAGGCGGCTCGGCGCCTACAATGAGCAGTTCTTC.

This clonotype was detected ten times or more. This chain links TRBV11-2 with TRBJ2-7, with D maybe TRBD1 (6 bases). Between the trimmed V and J ends, which lost 1 base and 4 bases, there was a span of 23 bases. The CDR3 is made up of 18 amino acids. Per the germline V gene, CDR1 is SGHAT and CDR2 is FQNNGV. Here the CDR3 reads CASSLGHKTGVGIYEQYF. CDR3 sequence (DNA): TGTGCCAGCAGCTTAGGCCATAAGACAGGCGTGGGCATTTACGAGCAGTACTTC.

At least ten counts were recorded for this clonotype. V is TRBV24-1 and J is TRBJ1-2; 7 positions agree with TRBD1. The CDR3 has 13 amino acids. J lost 4 bases, V lost 3 bases, and 1 base had no gene match. Germline CDR1 is KGHDR and CDR2 is SFDVKD. The CDR3 region is CATSDRQGYGYTF. Written as DNA, the CDR3 is TGTGCCACCAGTGATAGACAGGGCTATGGCTACACCTTC.

This clonotype has a handful of counts. The V gene is TRBV6-1, the J gene TRBJ1-3, with no clear D. V was clipped by 3 bases and J by 0 bases, with 9 bases between them. Germline V CDR1 and CDR2: MNHNS, SASEGT. The CDR3 has 15 amino acids. CDR3 sequence reads: CASSEGSSSGNTIYF. As DNA, the CDR3 is TGTGCCAGCAGTGAGGGAAGCAGCTCTGGAAACACCATATATTTT.

The chain uses TRBV5-1 and TRBJ2-7, with 9 bases matching TRBD2. The CDR3 is made up of 15 amino acids. Germline V CDR1 and CDR2: SGHRS, YFSETQ. V lost 7 bases and J lost 6; bases outside the gene matches: 14. DNA of the CDR3: TGCGCCAGCCGGGTCTCGACTAGCGGAGGGGGCGAGCAGTACTTC. This encodes CASRVSTSGGGEQYF.

This chain links TRBV3-1 with TRBJ2-3, with 11 bases lining up with TRBD2. Germline V gene data show CDR1 as LGHDT and CDR2 as YNNKEL (reference sequence). V dropped 4 bases and J dropped 0; count of bases not matched to a gene: 12. CDR3 size: 19 residues. The chain's CDR3 is CASSPLVSSGGESTDTQYF. The CDR3 bases are TGTGCCAGCAGCCCCCTCGTGAGTAGCGGGGGGGAAAGCACAGATACGCAGTATTTT.

In this sample, this clonotype turned up many times. This chain links TRBV20-1 with TRBJ2-7, with 8 bases matching TRBD1. CDR3 length: 14 amino acids. V lost 6 bases to trimming and J lost 5 bases; unmatched junction nucleotides: 12. Germline V gene sequence: CDR1 DFQATT, CDR2 SNEGSKA (reference sequence). Here the CDR3 DNA reads TGCAGTGCCCAATCCGGGACAGGAGACGACGAGCAGTACTTC. This sequence encodes CSAQSGTGDDEQYF.

This clonotype was detected many times. The rearrangement uses TRBV29-1 and TRBJ2-5; 7 nucleotides line up with TRBD2. Germline values: CDR1 SQVTM, CDR2 ANQGSEA. After removal of 6 bases from V and 2 bases from J, the junction contained 3 bases not matched to a gene. This CDR3 spans 12 amino acids. The CDR3 sequence: CSVGREQETQYF. CDR3 DNA: TGCAGCGTGGGGCGGGAGCAAGAGACCCAGTACTTC.

This clonotype was detected ten times or more. J is TRBJ1-6 and V is TRBV7-9; D call uncertain. Germline V gives CDR1 SEHNR, CDR2 FQNEAQ (reference sequence). V lost 7 bases, J lost 0 bases, and 10 bases lay in between. The CDR3 runs to 15 residues. This CDR3 is CASNRHSSYNSPLHF. CDR3 coding DNA: TGTGCCAGCAACCGACACAGCTCCTATAATTCACCCCTCCACTTT.

This clonotype was counted many times. V usage is TRBV9 and J usage is TRBJ2-2; D call uncertain. CDR3 length: 12 amino acids. The germline gives CDR1 SGDLS, CDR2 YYNGEE. Trimming pared 2 bases from V and 10 bases from J, leaving 9 bases between. CDR3 DNA sequence: TGTGCCAGCAGCGTTCAGAGACAGGAGCTGTTTTTT. Its protein product is CASSVQRQELFF.

This clonotype was seen many times. V and J are TRBV6-2 or TRBV6-3 and TRBJ1-1; TRBD1 matches 8 bases. This CDR3 contains 11 residues. Germline V gene data show CDR1 as MNHEY and CDR2 as SVGEGT. The V gene end was trimmed by 7 bases and the J gene end by 11 bases; junction bases not matched to a gene: 6. The CDR3 loop is CASMQGAGAFF. As DNA, the CDR3 is TGTGCCAGCATGCAGGGGGCAGGCGCTTTCTTT.

In this sample, this clonotype turned up many times. The V and J genes are TRBV6-1 and TRBJ2-2, with 9 bases lining up with TRBD1. With V trimmed by 5 bases and J by 4 bases, 11 bases remained unmatched. CDR1 and CDR2 from the germline V gene are MNHNS and SASEGT. The CDR3 spans 17 residues. The CDR3 protein is CASSPLMGQGGTGELFF. The DNA of the CDR3 is TGTGCCAGCAGTCCCTTGATGGGACAGGGAGGCACCGGGGAGCTGTTTTTT.

The CDR3 DNA follows: TGCAGTGCTAGAAACAGGGCGCGGGGCACCATATATTTT. Amino acid sequence: CSARNRARGTIYF. This chain connects TRBV20-1 to TRBJ1-3; weak D call: TRBD1 (6 bases). The CDR3 spans 13 residues. CDR1 and CDR2 from the germline V gene are DFQATT and SNEGSKA (reference sequence). Trimming removed 2 bases from V and 9 bases from J, with 14 bases in between.

V is TRBV7-3 and J is TRBJ2-3, with 11 bases aligning to TRBD1. Losses at the gene ends were 4 bases for V and 2 bases for J; bases not matched to a gene: 11. The CDR3 loop spans 18 amino acids. The germline V gene encodes CDR1 SGHTA and CDR2 FQGTGA. The chain's CDR3 is CASSSGTGGPSTTDTQYF. Here the CDR3 DNA reads TGTGCCAGCAGCTCTGGGACAGGGGGTCCCTCTACCACAGATACGCAGTATTTT.

This clonotype was observed many times. J is TRBJ2-3 and V is TRBV6-1; TRBD2 matches 10 bases. The CDR3 extends over 15 amino acids. The trim removed 0 bases at V and 4 bases at J, leaving 1 base unmatched. The V gene's germline CDR1 is MNHNS and CDR2 SASEGT. This chain's CDR3 is CASSEASGGPDTQYF. As DNA, the CDR3 is TGTGCCAGCAGTGAAGCTAGCGGGGGGCCAGATACGCAGTATTTT.